The 15 T cell receptor beta chains reported below all come from one sample, sequenced in a study of vaccination effects on CD4 cells after COVID-19 (dated by TCRdb to between 2020 and 2023). Their cognate antigens are unknown. In the ViraFEST assay, PBMC were stimulated with viral peptide pools, and antigen-specific CD4+ T cell clonotypes were then identified by expansion using TCR sequencing. After around 11 days of culture, CD4+ T cells were isolated with the EasySep CD4+ T cell isolation kit. Negative nucleocapsid antibody results before and after vaccination confirmed that the healthy vaccine recipients had no prior SARS-CoV-2 infection. Libraries came from the immunoSEQ multiplex PCR assay. The table was pulled from immuneACCESS by TCRdb, which kept in-frame rearrangements only. Such tables lose some clones; where checked, under half of the loss comes from unresolved V genes, and the rest has no known cause. Present in this sample are about 38,000 clones, approximately 70% of which were seen just once. The ten most abundant clones make up 20% to 25% of the sample.

Sequenced material: CD4+ T cells from PBMCs cultured with SARS-CoV-2 spike peptides, taken before COVID-19 vaccination. The intended sense of this specimen's cell subset or site label: SARS-CoV-2 spike overlapping peptide pool stimulation. Source of these receptors: a human donor who received a COVID-19 vaccine.

A few counts support this clone. The chain combines TRBV5-4 with TRBJ2-7, with 8 bases identical to TRBD1. The V and J ends lost 0 bases and 3 bases, in that order; junction bases with no gene match: 2. In germline, CDR1 is SGHNT, CDR2 YYREEE (reference sequence). CDR3 length: 14 residues. The CDR3 DNA reads TGTGCCAGCAGCTTGGACAGGGGGAACTACGAGCAGTACTTC. Encoded protein: CASSLDRGNYEQYF.

In its sample, this clone was seen a few times. The chain employs TRBV2 and TRBJ2-7; 7 bases are shared with TRBD2. Germline values: CDR1 SNHLY, CDR2 FYNNEI. The CDR3 length is 14 residues. V was clipped by 0 bases and J by 4 bases; unmatched bases: 3. The CDR3: CASSEAGGRYEQYF. Written as DNA, the CDR3 is TGTGCCAGCAGTGAAGCGGGGGGGAGGTACGAGCAGTACTTC.

This chain joins TRBV5-6 and TRBJ2-3, with D possibly matching TRBD1 (5 bases). Germline CDR1 reads SGHDT; CDR2 reads YYEEEE. CDR3 length: 16 amino acids. Trimming took 4 bases from V and 2 from J, leaving 17 bases between them. CDR3 residues: CASSPLGKDITDTQYF. Written as DNA, the CDR3 is TGTGCCAGCAGCCCCCTCGGAAAGGACATCACAGATACGCAGTATTTT.

The chain recombines TRBV14 with TRBJ1-4; possibly TRBD1 for D (6 bases). V was shortened by 4 bases and J by 5 bases, with 20 bases between the two germline ends. The CDR3 contains 17 residues. Germline-derived CDR1 and CDR2 are SGHDN and FVKESK. The CDR3 DNA sequence: TGTGCCAGCAGCCGTCAGACAACAGGGAGGAGGAATGAAAAACTGTTTTTT. It is translated as CASSRQTTGRRNEKLFF.

The table lists this clone with a few counts. The chain joins TRBV29-1 to TRBJ1-4, with a possible D match to TRBD1 (6 bases). Germline CDR1 and CDR2: SQVTM and ANQGSEA. The CDR3 sequence is 13 residues long. Deletions cut 7 bases from V and 7 bases from J, with 16 bases between. The CDR3 reads CSAEGGKSEKLFF. The CDR3 DNA sequence: TGCAGCGCAGAGGGGGGGAAGAGTGAAAAACTGTTTTTT. Looking up the rest from reference TRBV29-1 and TRBJ1-4 gives the full variable domain: SAVISQKPSRDICQRGTSLTIQCQVDSQVTMMFWYRQQPGQSLTLIATANQGSEATYESGFVIDKFPISRPNLTFSTLTVSNMSPEDSSIYLCSAEGGKSEKLFFGSGTQLSVL.

This clone was detected only a few times. Other nucleotide sequences in the sample specify the same CDR3. The V and J genes are TRBV18 and TRBJ2-5, with D perhaps given as TRBD1 or TRBD2 (6 bases each). V shed 0 bases and J shed 1 base, with 9 bases lying between them. The CDR3 has 15 residues. The germline V gene encodes CDR1 KGHSH and CDR2 LQKENI. DNA for the CDR3: TGTGCCAGCTCACCACCCGGGGGCCCCCAAGAGACCCAGTACTTC. Translated: CASSPPGGPQETQYF.

The chain uses TRBV4-3 and TRBJ1-1; the match to TRBD1 covers 7 bases. Germline loops: CDR1 LGHNA, CDR2 YSLEER. With 4 bases clipped from V and 1 base from J, the junction kept 3 bases outside the gene matches. The CDR3 loop spans 14 amino acids. This chain's CDR3 is CASSPGTANTEAFF. CDR3 nucleotide sequence: TGCGCCAGCAGCCCCGGGACAGCGAACACTGAAGCTTTCTTT.

This clone turned up a few times. The chain uses TRBV3-1 (or the pseudogene TRBV3-2) and TRBJ1-5; D unclear. This CDR3 is built from 13 residues. V shed 4 bases and J shed 3 bases, with 7 bases lying between them. The germline gives CDR1 LGHDT, CDR2 YNNKEL (reference sequence). The CDR3 nucleotides read TGTGCCAGCAGCCTCGGCGACAATCAGCCCCAGCATTTT. Translated: CASSLGDNQPQHF.

The V gene is TRBV7-2, the J gene TRBJ2-7; 7 nucleotides agree with TRBD1. The germline V gene has CDR1 SGHTA and CDR2 FQGNSA. V was pared by 5 bases and J by 3 bases, with 4 bases of the junction left unmatched. This CDR3 is 13 amino acids long. CDR3: CASSEGASYEQYF. CDR3 DNA: TGTGCCAGCAGCGAGGGGGCGAGCTACGAGCAGTACTTC.

This clone has more than one count but fewer than ten. This chain connects TRBV11-2 to TRBJ2-7; 12 bases match TRBD2. With 5 bases clipped from V and 3 bases from J, the junction kept 5 bases outside the gene matches. This CDR3 has 15 amino acids. Germline CDR1 and CDR2: SGHAT and FQNNGV. The CDR3 sequence: CASSAQLAGGYEQYF. In nucleotides, the CDR3 is TGTGCCAGCAGCGCCCAACTAGCGGGAGGCTACGAGCAGTACTTC.

The V and J genes are TRBV27 and TRBJ1-5; D not certain. Germline V gene data show CDR1 as MNHEY and CDR2 as SMNVEV (reference sequence). V was pared by 5 bases and J by 3 bases, with 14 bases between. The CDR3 has 15 amino acids. The CDR3 region has the DNA TGTGCCAGCAGTCCCCTCGGGAAGTTCAATCAGCCCCAGCATTTT. Its translation: CASSPLGKFNQPQHF.

The V and J genes are TRBV7-8 and TRBJ1-6; perhaps TRBD1 as D (5 bases). The germline gives CDR1 SGHVS, CDR2 FQNEAQ. V dropped 4 bases and J dropped 9 bases, with 13 bases sitting between them. The CDR3 covers 14 residues. The CDR3 DNA sequence: TGTGCCAGCAGCTCACGGGGGTTGATTTCACCCCTCCACTTT. As protein: CASSSRGLISPLHF. Filled out from reference TRBV7-8 and TRBJ1-6, the complete variable domain reads GAGVSQSPRYKVAKRGQDVALRCDPISGHVSLFWYQQALGQGPEFLTYFQNEAQLDKSGLPSDRFFAERPEGSVSTLKIQRTQQEDSAVYLCASSSRGLISPLHFGNGTRLTVT.

This rearrangement joins TRBV27 to TRBJ2-2; TRBD1 agrees at 7 bases. Per germline, CDR1 MNHEY and CDR2 SMNVEV (reference sequence). Losses at the gene ends were 3 bases for V and 5 bases for J; bases not matched to a gene: 15. This CDR3 spans 18 amino acids. The CDR3: CASSFSMVRTGQTGELFF. CDR3 DNA sequence: TGTGCCAGCAGTTTTTCTATGGTTAGGACAGGTCAAACCGGGGAGCTGTTTTTT.

The V gene is TRBV10-3, the J gene TRBJ2-2; D may be TRBD2 (6 bases). The CDR3 totals 14 residues. The V end lost 0 bases, the J end lost 6 bases, and 8 bases lay between the germline ends. Germline loops: CDR1 ENHRY, CDR2 SYGVKD. CDR3 loop: CAISESTSPGELFF. The CDR3 nucleotides read TGTGCCATCAGTGAGTCGACTAGTCCCGGGGAGCTGTTTTTT.

The J gene is TRBJ2-3, the V gene TRBV5-6; a possible D gene is TRBD1 (5 bases). V lost 1 base, J lost 2 bases, and 11 bases lay in between. Per germline, CDR1 SGHDT and CDR2 YYEEEE. The CDR3 length is 15 residues. CDR3 DNA: TGTGCCAGCAGCTTGACAGGTTCCCCCACAGATACGCAGTATTTT. This translates into CASSLTGSPTDTQYF.